This T cell receptor beta chain originates from a study of graft-versus-host responses after intestinal transplantation. Notes on this clone: Its antigen is still unknown.

Germline CDR1 and CDR2: LNHDA and SQIVND (reference sequence). The CDR3 length is 14 residues. The ends lost 4 bases at V and 5 bases at J; junction bases unmatched: 7. Repertoires were generated with immunoSEQ multiplex PCR, while TCRdb's copy carries only in-frame clones and drops some. This repertoire shows 85,000 to 100,000 clones, roughly 91% found once; its top ten account for 1.5% to 2.5%. The chain combines TRBV19 with TRBJ1-2, with 7 bases lining up with TRBD1. This sequence was found in a human donor who received an intestinal transplant. The sequencing here drew on unstimulated CD8+ T cells sorted from spleen or lymph node cells, taken before intestinal transplant. The CDR3 sequence is CASSTPTGTYGYTF. CDR3 bases: TGTGCCAGTAGTACCCCGACAGGGACATATGGCTACACCTTC.